A single sample gave rise to the 13 T cell receptor beta chains below, sequenced in a study of healthy donors' naive CD4 and CD8 T cells. Each TCR library used roughly 0.45 ug of total RNA and a linear amplification protocol. TCRdb re-analysed the reads in MiXCR, keeping a single row per CDR3 protein. The sample has roughly 200,000 distinct CDR3 sequences, 65% to 75% seen once; the top ten hold roughly 2.3%. Sequencing input: naive CD4+ and CD8+ T cells sorted from blood, pooled from several donors. The source of these receptors is a pool of human donors in good health; the sample pools cells from several healthy donors.

This clonotype was seen only once. The V call is TRBV12-3 or TRBV12-4, the J call TRBJ2-7; TRBD1 matches 8 bases. This CDR3 contains 15 residues. With 6 bases clipped from V and 4 bases from J, the junction kept 11 bases outside the gene matches. CDR3 coding DNA: TGTGCCAGCAGACGACAGGGGCCCTTCGGGTACGAGCAGTACTTC. Encoded protein: CASRRQGPFGYEQYF.

V is TRBV19 and J is TRBJ1-5, with TRBD1 as a possible D gene (6 bases). There are 15 residues in the CDR3. Germline CDR1 is LNHDA and CDR2 is SQIVND (reference sequence). V was clipped by 5 bases and J by 2 bases, with 13 bases between them. This CDR3 is CASSWSGAGNQPQHF. DNA for the CDR3: TGTGCCAGTAGTTGGTCAGGGGCTGGCAATCAGCCCCAGCATTTT.

The rearrangement joins TRBV6-5 to TRBJ2-5; no clear D gene. V lost 2 bases and J lost 5, with 12 bases in between. The CDR3 spans 14 residues. Germline CDR1 MNHEY, CDR2 SVGAGI. CDR3 loop: CASSYGVKVETQYF. The CDR3 DNA reads TGTGCCAGCAGTTACGGCGTTAAGGTGGAGACCCAGTACTTC.

The chain carries TRBV11-1 and TRBJ1-5; 9 bases line up with TRBD1. V was clipped by 5 bases and J by 3 bases; unmatched bases: 5. The CDR3 totals 15 residues. Germline V CDR1 and CDR2: SGHAT, FQDESV (reference sequence). The CDR3 region is CASSPGTGFNQPQHF. The CDR3 DNA reads TGTGCCAGCAGCCCCGGGACAGGGTTCAATCAGCCCCAGCATTTT.

This rearrangement joins TRBV29-1 to TRBJ2-2; maybe TRBD2 (5 bases). The V and J ends lost 0 bases and 2 bases respectively, with 7 bases between them. This CDR3 has 14 amino acids. Germline V gives CDR1 SQVTM, CDR2 ANQGSEA. DNA of the CDR3: TGCAGCGTTGAAGACGGGGATAACACCGGGGAGCTGTTTTTT. It is translated as CSVEDGDNTGELFF.

This clonotype occurred once. This sequence joins TRBV5-1 and TRBJ1-1; D might be TRBD1 (5 bases). The germline V gene has CDR1 SGHRS and CDR2 YFSETQ. Trimming removed 3 bases at V and 0 bases at J, with 18 bases between. CDR3 length: 17 amino acids. In DNA, the CDR3 is TGCGCCAGCAGCTGGTTGGGAGCAGGGCGTATGAACACTGAAGCTTTCTTT. Protein sequence: CASSWLGAGRMNTEAFF.

J is TRBJ2-7 and V is TRBV10-3, with D perhaps matching TRBD1 or TRBD2 (6 bases each). Trimming cost V 0 bases and J 9 bases, with 9 bases left between them. This CDR3 is built from 12 residues. The germline gives CDR1 ENHRY, CDR2 SYGVKD. The CDR3 DNA reads TGTGCCATCAGTGAGTCGACGGGGGCGCAGTACTTC. Translated: CAISESTGAQYF.

The rearrangement joins TRBV29-1 to TRBJ2-1, with TRBD2 identical over 8 bases. Looked up from germline, CDR1 is SQVTM and CDR2 is ANQGSEA. V shed 0 bases and J 7 bases; nucleotides not matched to a gene: 5. This CDR3 comprises 14 residues. CDR3 loop: CSVEETGGWNEQFF. The CDR3 region has the DNA TGCAGCGTTGAAGAAACGGGAGGGTGGAATGAGCAGTTCTTC.

The rearrangement links TRBV12-3 or TRBV12-4 to TRBJ2-5; D remains ambiguous. The CDR3 sequence is 15 residues long. Trimming shortened V by 5 bases and J by 4 bases, and 17 bases separated the two germline ends. This chain's CDR3 is CASSAPASVGETQYF. As DNA, the CDR3 is TGTGCCAGCAGTGCCCCCGCCTCTGTGGGAGAGACCCAGTACTTC.

This sequence joins TRBV24-1 and TRBJ2-1; D is ambiguous. Trimming took off 1 base at V and 9 bases at J, with 12 bases between the two ends. This CDR3 comprises 14 residues. Germline V gene data show CDR1 as KGHDR and CDR2 as SFDVKD. For the CDR3, the DNA is TGTGCCACCAGTGATTTTAGACGAGGTGGTGAGCAGTTCTTC. Its translation is CATSDFRRGGEQFF.

The gene calls are TRBV6-6 and TRBJ2-4; 10 nucleotides line up with TRBD2. The CDR3 runs to 16 residues. Germline values: CDR1 MNHNY, CDR2 SVGAGI (reference sequence). J gave up 7 bases and V 2 bases, and 8 bases lay outside the gene matches. CDR3 bases: TGTGCCAGCAGTTACGGGAGCGGGAGGGCCGTGAACATTCAGTACTTC. This gives the protein CASSYGSGRAVNIQYF.

The chain has TRBV29-1 and TRBJ2-5, with a possible D match to TRBD1 (6 bases). The CDR3 contains 18 residues. V lost 6 bases to trimming and J lost 2 bases, with 28 bases between them. CDR1 SQVTM and CDR2 ANQGSEA come from the germline V gene. CDR3 loop: CSVDRDEEGYLPQETQYF. The CDR3 DNA follows: TGCAGCGTGGACAGAGACGAAGAAGGCTACCTCCCACAAGAGACCCAGTACTTC.

V and J are TRBV7-9 and TRBJ1-5, with D possibly TRBD1 on 5 matching bases. The CDR3 covers 15 residues. With 5 bases removed from V and 1 base from J, the gap between germline ends came to 12 bases. Looked up from germline, CDR1 is SEHNR and CDR2 is FQNEAQ (reference sequence). This CDR3 is CASSLMGESNQPQHF. CDR3 DNA: TGTGCCAGCAGCCTTATGGGGGAGAGCAATCAGCCCCAGCATTTT.